Listed below are T cell receptor beta chains from one sample, sequenced in a study of blood T cell repertoires in COVID-19. Assay used: immunoSEQ multiplex PCR; TCRdb lists only in-frame clones, some missing. The data show 120,000 to 150,000 clones, approximately 84% seen once. Material: peripheral blood. All receptors come from a human donor in a cohort sampled during active COVID-19. Both conserved end residues are part of each CDR3. Each record gives: CDR3 length, V gene, clone size, J gene, D gene, CDR3 protein, CDR3 DNA. D genes are given only for firm matches. Clone size is stated in some rows and not others, as once, few, many or a class when expanded.

CDR3 length: 16
V gene: TRBV29-1
clone size: NA
J gene: TRBJ2-1
D gene: NA
CDR3 protein: CSVEVLGGSSYNEQFF
CDR3 DNA: TGCAGCGTTGAAGTTCTCGGTGGGAGCTCCTACAATGAGCAGTTCTTC

CDR3 length: 14
V gene: TRBV5-1
clone size: few
J gene: TRBJ2-2
D gene: TRBD1
CDR3 protein: CASSGTANTGELFF
CDR3 DNA: TGCGCCAGCAGCGGGACAGCGAACACCGGGGAGCTGTTTTTT

CDR3 length: 15
V gene: TRBV29-1
clone size: NA
J gene: TRBJ1-1
D gene: NA
CDR3 protein: CSVRKPPDSFTEAFF
CDR3 DNA: TGCAGCGTCCGCAAACCCCCGGACAGTTTCACTGAAGCTTTCTTT

CDR3 length: 14
V gene: TRBV30
clone size: NA
J gene: TRBJ1-2
D gene: NA
CDR3 protein: CAWSAGRTNYGYTF
CDR3 DNA: TGTGCCTGGAGTGCCGGGAGGACTAACTATGGCTACACCTTC

CDR3 length: 16
V gene: TRBV6-5
clone size: NA
J gene: TRBJ1-2
D gene: NA
CDR3 protein: CASSYSTVGTRLGYTF
CDR3 DNA: TGTGCCAGCAGTTACTCGACGGTAGGGACACGTCTTGGCTACACCTTC

CDR3 length: 19
V gene: TRBV4-3
clone size: few
J gene: TRBJ2-1
D gene: TRBD1
CDR3 protein: CASSQAHIVGTGARNEQFF
CDR3 DNA: TGCGCCAGCAGCCAAGCTCACATCGTAGGGACAGGGGCCCGGAATGAGCAGTTCTTC

CDR3 length: 16
V gene: TRBV5-1
clone size: NA
J gene: TRBJ2-2
D gene: TRBD2
CDR3 protein: CASSSRAGGATGELFF
CDR3 DNA: TGCGCCAGCAGCTCCCGCGCCGGGGGGGCCACCGGGGAGCTGTTTTTT

CDR3 length: 14
V gene: TRBV15
clone size: few
J gene: TRBJ1-5
D gene: TRBD1
CDR3 protein: CATSRTGSNQPQHF
CDR3 DNA: TGTGCCACCAGCAGGACAGGGTCTAATCAGCCCCAGCATTTT

CDR3 length: 15
V gene: TRBV3-1/TRBV3-2
clone size: NA
J gene: TRBJ2-3
D gene: TRBD2
CDR3 protein: CASSPRASGRNTQYF
CDR3 DNA: TGTGCCAGCAGCCCTAGGGCTAGCGGACGGAATACGCAGTATTTT

CDR3 length: 15
V gene: TRBV6-2/TRBV6-3
clone size: NA
J gene: TRBJ2-1
D gene: NA
CDR3 protein: CASSYGGRVDNEQFF
CDR3 DNA: TGTGCCAGCAGTTATGGCGGTAGAGTGGACAATGAGCAGTTCTTC

CDR3 length: 14
V gene: TRBV7-8
clone size: NA
J gene: TRBJ2-7
D gene: NA
CDR3 protein: CASSGRVFSYEQYF
CDR3 DNA: TGTGCCAGCAGCGGCAGGGTCTTCTCCTACGAGCAGTACTTC

CDR3 length: 15
V gene: TRBV7-3
clone size: NA
J gene: TRBJ2-5
D gene: NA
CDR3 protein: CASSLRGRAGETQYF
CDR3 DNA: TGTGCCAGCAGCTTAAGGGGCAGGGCCGGAGAGACCCAGTACTTC

CDR3 length: 16
V gene: TRBV18
clone size: NA
J gene: TRBJ2-1
D gene: TRBD1
CDR3 protein: CASSPPRTGGLDEQFF
CDR3 DNA: TGTGCCAGCTCACCACCGAGGACAGGGGGGCTCGATGAGCAGTTCTTC

CDR3 length: 16
V gene: TRBV19
clone size: NA
J gene: TRBJ1-2
D gene: TRBD1
CDR3 protein: CASSILNAGTGNGYTF
CDR3 DNA: TGTGCCAGTAGTATCCTAAATGCCGGGACAGGGAATGGCTACACCTTC